In its sample, the clone carrying this TCR beta chain was seen once. The data were taken from a study of T cells in tuberculosis. Method: immunoSEQ multiplex PCR; TCRdb's copy keeps in-frame clones and lacks some. The table includes tens of thousands of clones, under 95% detected once. CDR1 and CDR2 from the germline V gene are SEHNR and FQNEAQ (reference sequence). The CDR3 sequence is 13 residues long. V shed 4 bases and J 5 bases; nucleotides not matched to a gene: 4. The sequencing sample was made of PBMCs. The V call is TRBV7-9, the J call TRBJ2-7, with 8 bases aligning to TRBD1. This clonotype was obtained from a donor aged 10-29 years with latent tuberculosis or without tuberculosis infection. Some clones in this sample may be carry-over from other donors' samples. This chain's CDR3 is CASSSTGEHEQYF. CDR3 nucleotide sequence: TGTGCCAGCAGCTCGACAGGGGAACACGAGCAGTACTTC.